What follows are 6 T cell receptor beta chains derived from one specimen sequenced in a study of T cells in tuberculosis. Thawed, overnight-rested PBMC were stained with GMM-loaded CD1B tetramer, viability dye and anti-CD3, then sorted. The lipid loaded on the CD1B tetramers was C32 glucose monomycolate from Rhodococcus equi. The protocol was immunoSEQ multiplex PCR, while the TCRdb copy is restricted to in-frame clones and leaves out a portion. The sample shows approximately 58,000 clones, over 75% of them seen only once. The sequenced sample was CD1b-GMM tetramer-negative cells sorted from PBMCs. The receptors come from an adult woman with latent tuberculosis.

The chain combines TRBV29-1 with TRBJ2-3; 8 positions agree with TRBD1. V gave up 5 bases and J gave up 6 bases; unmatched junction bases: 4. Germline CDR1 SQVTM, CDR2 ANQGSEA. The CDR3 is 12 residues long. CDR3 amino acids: CSVPRGPDTQYF. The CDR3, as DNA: TGCAGCGTTCCCAGGGGGCCCGATACGCAGTATTTT.

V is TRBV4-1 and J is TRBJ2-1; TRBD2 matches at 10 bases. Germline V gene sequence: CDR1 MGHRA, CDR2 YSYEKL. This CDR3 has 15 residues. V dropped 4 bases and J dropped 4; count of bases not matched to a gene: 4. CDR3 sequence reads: CASSLGTSEYNEQFF. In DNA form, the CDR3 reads TGCGCCAGCAGCCTAGGGACTAGCGAATACAATGAGCAGTTCTTC.

The CDR3 loop reads CASSVGASWETQYF. CDR3 coding DNA: TGTGCCAGCAGCGTAGGTGCTAGCTGGGAGACCCAGTACTTC. V is TRBV9 and J is TRBJ2-5; possibly TRBD2 for D (5 bases). This CDR3 is 14 amino acids long. Deletions cut 0 bases from V and 5 bases from J, with 11 bases between. CDR1 and CDR2 (germline): SGDLS, YYNGEE.

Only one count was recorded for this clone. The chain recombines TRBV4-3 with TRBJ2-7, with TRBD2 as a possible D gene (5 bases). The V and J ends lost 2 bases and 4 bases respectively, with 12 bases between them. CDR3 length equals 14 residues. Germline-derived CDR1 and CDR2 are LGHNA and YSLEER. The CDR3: CASSQSVGVYEQYF. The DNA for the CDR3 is TGCGCCAGCAGCCAATCCGTCGGGGTGTACGAGCAGTACTTC.

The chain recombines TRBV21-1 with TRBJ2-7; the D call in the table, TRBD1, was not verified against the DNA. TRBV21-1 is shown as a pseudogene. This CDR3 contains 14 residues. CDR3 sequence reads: CASSKAGYFYEQYF. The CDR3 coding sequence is TGTGCCAGCAGCAAGGCAGGGTATTTCTACGAGCAGTACTTC.

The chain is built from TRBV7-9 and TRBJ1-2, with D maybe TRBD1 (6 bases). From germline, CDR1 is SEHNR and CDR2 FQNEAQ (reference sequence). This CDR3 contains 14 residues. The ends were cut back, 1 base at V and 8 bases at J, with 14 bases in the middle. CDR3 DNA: TGTGCCAGCAGCTTAGATTACAGGGTAGGAGGCTACACCTTC. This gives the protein CASSLDYRVGGYTF.